Following are 24 T cell receptor beta chains from one sample sequenced in a study of blood T cell repertoires in COVID-19. Assay used: immunoSEQ multiplex PCR; TCRdb lists only in-frame clones, some missing. The sample yields about 230,000 clones, roughly 91% seen once. The sequencing input was PBMCs or T cells enriched from blood (not recorded which). All receptors come from a young woman with acute COVID-19.

This sequence joins TRBV3-1 (or the pseudogene TRBV3-2) and TRBJ2-1; TRBD2 might be the D (7 bases). Between the trimmed V and J ends, which lost 1 base and 13 bases, there was a span of 17 bases. Germline V gives CDR1 LGHDT, CDR2 YNNKEL (reference sequence). CDR3 length: 14 amino acids. The CDR3 sequence is CASSQGLRGGEQFF. The CDR3 nucleotides are TGTGCCAGCAGCCAAGGACTAAGGGGGGGGGAACAGTTCTTC.

The chain is built from TRBV2 and TRBJ2-4; 10 nucleotides align to TRBD1. Germline CDR1 reads SNHLY; CDR2 reads FYNNEI. V lost 7 bases and J lost 7; bases outside the gene matches: 4. This CDR3 is 13 amino acids long. The CDR3: CASIGQGGNIQYF. DNA for the CDR3: TGTGCCAGCATCGGACAGGGGGGGAACATTCAGTACTTC.

The rearrangement joins TRBV27 to TRBJ2-2; 8 nucleotides line up with TRBD1. The germline V gene has CDR1 MNHEY and CDR2 SMNVEV (reference sequence). The CDR3 runs to 15 residues. Trimming removed 8 bases from V and 6 bases from J; junction bases left unmatched: 11. CDR3 in amino acids: CASQQGVISSGELFF. The CDR3 DNA reads as TGTGCCAGCCAACAGGGGGTTATCTCCTCCGGGGAGCTGTTTTTT.

V usage is TRBV10-3 and J usage is TRBJ2-3; TRBD1 aligns across 9 bases. The CDR3 sequence is 15 residues long. Germline loops: CDR1 ENHRY, CDR2 SYGVKD. Unmatched junction bases numbered 12, after V lost 9 bases and J lost 5 bases. The DNA of the CDR3 is TGTGCCATTGGGAGATTGACAGGGGGAGTAGATACGCAGTATTTT. Its protein product is CAIGRLTGGVDTQYF.

The gene calls are TRBV5-4 and TRBJ1-3, with 10 bases fitting TRBD1. Germline V gene sequence: CDR1 SGHNT, CDR2 YYREEE (reference sequence). The CDR3 length is 13 residues. J was trimmed by 14 bases and V by 0 bases; bases with no gene match: 5. The CDR3 protein is CASSLGPGQGLYF. In nucleotides, the CDR3 is TGTGCCAGCAGCTTGGGGCCGGGACAGGGGCTATATTTT.

This sequence joins TRBV9 and TRBJ2-1, with a tentative D call TRBD2 (5 bases). The CDR3 loop spans 16 amino acids. Trimming removed 3 bases at V and 0 bases at J, with 13 bases between. Germline V gives CDR1 SGDLS, CDR2 YYNGEE. CDR3 sequence (DNA): TGTGCCAGCAGCGCGGGGAGCCCCAGCTCCTACAATGAGCAGTTCTTC. Translated, it gives CASSAGSPSSYNEQFF. The complete variable domain, with remaining parts taken from reference TRBV9 and TRBJ2-1, reads DSGVTQTPKHLITATGQRVTLRCSPRSGDLSVYWYQQSLDQGLQFLIQYYNGEERAKGNILERFSAQQFPDLHSELNLSSLELGDSALYFCASSAGSPSSYNEQFFGPGTRLTVL.

The genes are TRBV9 and TRBJ1-1, with 9 nucleotides matching TRBD1. V lost 0 bases and J lost 4; bases outside the gene matches: 16. CDR1 SGDLS and CDR2 YYNGEE come from the germline V gene. CDR3 length: 19 amino acids. CDR3 sequence: CASSVGLPVGTGYLTEAFF. CDR3 DNA sequence: TGTGCCAGCAGCGTAGGCCTCCCGGTGGGGACAGGGTACCTCACTGAAGCTTTCTTT.

The chain joins TRBV3-1 (or the pseudogene TRBV3-2) to TRBJ2-3; D possibly corresponds to TRBD2 (5 bases). V was cut by 2 bases and J by 5 bases, with 8 bases left in between. Germline V gene sequence: CDR1 LGHDT, CDR2 YNNKEL (reference sequence). The CDR3 contains 13 residues. CDR3 residues: CASSQIEGDTQYF. In DNA form, the CDR3 reads TGTGCCAGCAGCCAAATCGAGGGAGATACGCAGTATTTT.

The rearrangement links TRBV4-2 to TRBJ2-7; TRBD1 matches 9 bases. In germline, CDR1 is LGHNA, CDR2 YNFKEQ. This CDR3 region has 15 residues. Trimming removed 4 bases from V and 2 bases from J; junction bases left unmatched: 6. This chain's CDR3 is CASSPRQGEAYEQYF. For the CDR3, the DNA is TGTGCCAGCAGCCCTAGACAGGGGGAGGCCTACGAGCAGTACTTC.

Only one count was recorded for this clone. This sequence joins TRBV19 and TRBJ2-1; D perhaps matches TRBD1 (6 bases). Germline lookup yields CDR1 LNHDA and CDR2 SQIVND (reference sequence). The germline V and J ends were trimmed by 6 bases and 6 bases, with 18 bases remaining between them. The CDR3 extends over 15 amino acids. The CDR3 sequence is CASRSTGNLGNEQFF. Written as DNA, the CDR3 is TGTGCCAGTAGATCAACAGGGAACCTAGGCAATGAGCAGTTCTTC.

The chain combines TRBV9 with TRBJ1-2; 7 nucleotides line up with TRBD1. Germline-derived CDR1 and CDR2 are SGDLS and YYNGEE. With V trimmed by 0 bases and J by 5 bases, 1 base remained unmatched. The CDR3 loop spans 13 amino acids. This CDR3 reads CASSVAQGYGYTF. CDR3 sequence (DNA): TGTGCCAGCAGCGTAGCACAGGGGTATGGCTACACCTTC.

The V gene is TRBV2, the J gene TRBJ2-2; maybe TRBD2 (5 bases). The germline V and J ends were trimmed by 7 bases and 1 base, with 10 bases remaining between them. This CDR3 spans 14 amino acids. CDR1 is SNHLY and CDR2 is FYNNEI in the germline V gene. CDR3 in DNA: TGTGCCAGCACCTCCGGGAAGAACACCGGGGAGCTGTTTTTT. Protein sequence: CASTSGKNTGELFF.

The chain employs TRBV25-1 and TRBJ1-4; D may be TRBD1 (6 bases). This CDR3 spans 15 amino acids. Deletions cut 3 bases from V and 4 bases from J, with 12 bases between. Germline CDR1 and CDR2: MGHDK and SYGVNS. The CDR3 sequence is CASSDSGAINEKLFF. The CDR3, as DNA: TGTGCCAGCAGTGACTCAGGGGCGATTAATGAAAAACTGTTTTTT.

The rearrangement joins TRBV28 to TRBJ2-7; possibly TRBD1 for D (5 bases). Trimming cost V 11 bases and J 6 bases, with 14 bases left between them. The CDR3 runs 11 residues. Germline loops: CDR1 MDHEN, CDR2 SYDVKM. CDR3 DNA sequence: TGTGCCGCCCAGGGCCTTGGCGAGCAGTACTTC. Translation: CAAQGLGEQYF.

J is TRBJ1-5 and V is TRBV7-9; unclear D gene. Deletions cut 4 bases from V and 10 bases from J, with 14 bases between. The CDR3 is 13 residues long. The germline gives CDR1 SEHNR, CDR2 FQNEAQ (reference sequence). Here the CDR3 DNA reads TGTGCCAGCAGCTGGACTTTATCAGATCCCCAGCATTTT. It translates to CASSWTLSDPQHF.

J is TRBJ2-7 and V is TRBV28, with 8 bases aligning to TRBD2. The V gene end was trimmed by 4 bases and the J gene end by 6 bases; junction bases not matched to a gene: 14. CDR3 size: 16 residues. Per the germline V gene, CDR1 is MDHEN and CDR2 is SYDVKM. CDR3 in amino acids: CASSSWTSSPIGEQYF. The CDR3 region has the DNA TGTGCCAGCAGTTCTTGGACTAGCTCCCCGATCGGCGAGCAGTACTTC.

The chain links TRBV19 to TRBJ1-2; tentative D call: TRBD1 (6 bases). Germline V gives CDR1 LNHDA, CDR2 SQIVND (reference sequence). V was pared by 6 bases and J by 4 bases, with 24 bases between. This CDR3 has 17 amino acids. The CDR3 nucleotides read TGTGCCAGTAGAGGGACCATTAAACAGGGAAAAGGCTATGGCTACACCTTC. Translating gives CASRGTIKQGKGYGYTF.

A word on this clone: The junction differs from germline at one of its ends, possibly a read error. The chain combines TRBV5-1 with TRBJ2-7, with 9 positions matching TRBD2. There are 18 residues in the CDR3. The germline gives CDR1 SGHRS, CDR2 YFSETQ. The CDR3 reads CASSLGGNSGLASNEQYF. The CDR3, as DNA: TGCGCCAGCAGCTTGGGAGGGAATTCGGGACTAGCCTCCAACGAGCAGTACTTC.

The CDR3 DNA reads TGTGCCAGCAGCAACTTTAAGAAACCATCGAACACTGAAGCTTTCTTT. Protein sequence: CASSNFKKPSNTEAFF. The chain recombines TRBV6-2 or TRBV6-3 with TRBJ1-1; no reliable D call. CDR3 length equals 16 residues. Germline V gene data show CDR1 as MNHEY and CDR2 as SVGEGT. Trimming removed 6 bases at V and 1 base at J, with 18 bases between.

The chain uses TRBV6-5 and TRBJ1-2, with 7 bases matching TRBD1. Germline V gives CDR1 MNHEY, CDR2 SVGAGI. The CDR3 has 15 residues. The trim removed 5 bases at V and 8 bases at J, leaving 14 bases unmatched. The CDR3 spells CASSSGQASFRGYTF. Written as DNA, the CDR3 is TGTGCCAGCAGTAGCGGACAGGCTAGCTTTCGGGGCTACACCTTC.

This chain links TRBV11-2 with TRBJ1-6; D is perhaps TRBD1 (6 bases). This CDR3 contains 15 residues. Germline V gives CDR1 SGHAT, CDR2 FQNNGV. Trimming removed 6 bases from V and 12 bases from J, with 21 bases in between. The CDR3 sequence is CASRLGGEGVLPLHF. The CDR3 DNA follows: TGTGCCAGCAGACTAGGGGGTGAAGGGGTACTACCCCTCCACTTT.

The chain has TRBV19 and TRBJ2-6; 9 bases line up with TRBD1. The ends lost 5 bases at V and 4 bases at J; junction bases unmatched: 15. The CDR3 sequence is 19 residues long. In germline, CDR1 is LNHDA, CDR2 SQIVND (reference sequence). CDR3 coding DNA: TGTGCCAGTAGTCAAAGGGCAGGGACAGGGACTCTCGGGGCCAACGTCCTGACTTTC. Translating gives CASSQRAGTGTLGANVLTF.

The table lists this clone with a few counts. The chain recombines TRBV2 with TRBJ2-1; 7 nucleotides match TRBD2. The V segment lost 7 bases and the J segment 6 bases; nucleotides outside the gene matches: 6. The germline gives CDR1 SNHLY, CDR2 FYNNEI. This CDR3 comprises 13 residues. CDR3 sequence (DNA): TGTGCCAGCATCCGTGAGCGGGGCAATGAGCAGTTCTTC. Protein: CASIRERGNEQFF.

The rearrangement joins TRBV6-2 or TRBV6-3 to TRBJ1-2, with a tentative D call TRBD1 (5 bases). The length of the CDR3 is 15 residues. Germline loops: CDR1 MNHEY, CDR2 SVGEGT. Trimming stripped 0 bases from V and 0 bases from J, with 8 bases between. CDR3 sequence (DNA): TGTGCCAGCAGTTACTCGGCAGGGTCTAACTATGGCTACACCTTC. Its protein product is CASSYSAGSNYGYTF.